The next 30 T cell receptor beta chains were all read from a single sample in a study of CD8 T cells in Susac syndrome. Random hexamers were used to reverse transcribe roughly 0.5 to 1 ug of RNA. TCRdb reprocessed the immunoSEQ multiplex PCR reads via MiXCR and lists one record per CDR3 protein. The sample consists of 150,000 or so distinct CDR3 sequences, 92% of them appearing once. Sequencing was performed on CD4+ T cells from PBMCs. Source of these receptors: a human donor in good health.

The CDR3 reads CASSSRGGGTEAFF. The CDR3 nucleotides read TGCGCCAGCAGCTCCCGAGGTGGGGGGACTGAAGCTTTCTTT. The chain uses TRBV5-1 and TRBJ1-1; D is possibly TRBD1 (5 bases). The V end was cut by 3 bases, the J end by 5 bases, with 14 bases between. Germline CDR1 SGHRS, CDR2 YFSETQ. The CDR3 has 14 residues.

This clonotype was seen a single time. The chain joins TRBV12-3 or TRBV12-4 to TRBJ1-2; D remains unclear. The CDR3 totals 11 residues. Trimming shortened V by 2 bases and J by 7 bases, and 5 bases separated the two germline ends. CDR3 amino acids: CASSLNGGYTF. The DNA of the CDR3 is TGTGCCAGCAGTTTAAATGGTGGCTACACCTTC.

This CDR3 is CASSFVFGSYNEQFF. The CDR3 region has the DNA TGTGCCAGCAGCTTTGTATTTGGCTCCTACAATGAGCAGTTCTTC. The V call is TRBV7-2, the J call TRBJ2-1; D unclear. Germline V gene sequence: CDR1 SGHTA, CDR2 FQGNSA. V shed 3 bases and J shed 0 bases, with 9 bases lying between them. The CDR3 extends over 15 amino acids.

J is TRBJ2-5 and V is TRBV6-6, with a tentative D call TRBD2 (5 bases). CDR3 length: 12 residues. CDR1 is MNHNY, CDR2 SVGAGI, per germline (reference sequence). V lost 8 bases and J lost 5, with 12 bases in between. Here the CDR3 reads CASSGWEETQYF. The CDR3 DNA is TGTGCCAGCTCCGGGTGGGAGGAGACCCAGTACTTC.

The V and J genes are TRBV3-1 and TRBJ2-6, with D perhaps TRBD2 (7 bases). Germline V lookup: CDR1 LGHDT, CDR2 YNNKEL (reference sequence). The CDR3 extends over 17 amino acids. The V gene lost 7 bases and the J gene lost 2 bases, with 18 bases spanning the gap. CDR3 nucleotide sequence: TGTGCCAGCATGAGCACGGCGGGGGCGCCTGGGGCCAACGTCCTGACTTTC. Residues: CASMSTAGAPGANVLTF.

The V and J genes are TRBV29-1 and TRBJ2-3; D remains ambiguous. V was trimmed by 1 base and J by 5 bases, leaving 4 bases between them. Germline V gene sequence: CDR1 SQVTM, CDR2 ANQGSEA. This CDR3 comprises 11 residues. CDR3 region: CSVEVGDTQYF. The CDR3 region has the DNA TGCAGCGTTGAAGTGGGAGATACGCAGTATTTT.

This chain connects TRBV12-3 or TRBV12-4 to TRBJ2-7; 7 bases align to TRBD1. V lost 3 bases and J lost 3; bases outside the gene matches: 5. The CDR3 runs to 14 residues. The CDR3 is CASSLQTGIYEQYF. Written as DNA, the CDR3 is TGTGCCAGCAGTTTGCAGACAGGGATCTACGAGCAGTACTTC.

The V gene is TRBV20-1, the J gene TRBJ2-1; maybe TRBD1 (6 bases). With 6 bases removed from V and 6 bases from J, the gap between germline ends came to 15 bases. Germline V CDR1 and CDR2: DFQATT, SNEGSKA (reference sequence). The CDR3 loop spans 13 amino acids. The CDR3 sequence is CSANLPRGNEQFF. In DNA form, the CDR3 reads TGCAGTGCGAACCTGCCCAGGGGCAATGAGCAGTTCTTC.

The V gene is TRBV7-9, the J gene TRBJ2-7; the D call may be TRBD1 or TRBD2 (5 bases each). This CDR3 spans 14 amino acids. The V end was cut by 6 bases, the J end by 4 bases, with 16 bases between. Germline CDR1 is SEHNR and CDR2 is FQNEAQ (reference sequence). The CDR3 DNA reads as TGTGCCAGCAGTCCCGGGACGTTTACTTACGAGCAGTACTTC. Translated, it gives CASSPGTFTYEQYF.

This clonotype appeared once. This sequence joins TRBV6-2 or TRBV6-3 and TRBJ1-2; 8 bases align to TRBD1. Germline CDR1 and CDR2: MNHEY and SVGEGT. The CDR3 length is 14 residues. Trimming cost V 2 bases and J 6 bases; bases outside gene matches: 5. This chain's CDR3 is CASSYQGQAHGYTF. CDR3 DNA sequence: TGTGCCAGCAGTTACCAGGGACAGGCTCATGGCTACACCTTC.

V usage is TRBV7-9 and J usage is TRBJ1-1; a weak D match, TRBD1 (5 bases). The ends were cut back, 5 bases at V and 3 bases at J, with 7 bases in the middle. Germline CDR1 is SEHNR and CDR2 is FQNEAQ (reference sequence). The CDR3 is 12 residues long. The chain's CDR3 is CASSLTDTEAFF. Here the CDR3 DNA reads TGTGCCAGCAGCCTGACAGACACTGAAGCTTTCTTT.

The rearrangement uses TRBV28 and TRBJ1-5; tentative D call: TRBD1 (5 bases). The CDR3 extends over 16 amino acids. Trimming shortened V by 1 base and J by 2 bases, and 12 bases separated the two germline ends. The germline V gene has CDR1 MDHEN and CDR2 SYDVKM. The CDR3 DNA follows: TGTGCCAGCAGTTTATTGTATGGGGCGGGCAATCAGCCCCAGCATTTT. Amino acids: CASSLLYGAGNQPQHF.

The rearrangement uses TRBV5-1 and TRBJ1-1, with TRBD1 as a possible D gene (6 bases). The germline V gene encodes CDR1 SGHRS and CDR2 YFSETQ. CDR3 length: 14 amino acids. V was pared by 4 bases and J by 1 base, with 11 bases between. CDR3 sequence (DNA): TGCGCCAGCAGCGACACAGGGCAGAACACTGAAGCTTTCTTT. Translated, it gives CASSDTGQNTEAFF.

The V call is TRBV5-1, the J call TRBJ2-7; 8 bases line up with TRBD2. The CDR3 runs 15 residues. With 0 bases clipped from V and 1 base from J, the junction kept 3 bases outside the gene matches. Germline loops: CDR1 SGHRS, CDR2 YFSETQ. CDR3 coding DNA: TGCGCCAGCAGCTTGGACAGCGGGGGTTCCTACGAGCAGTACTTC. Its protein is CASSLDSGGSYEQYF. Supplemented by reference TRBV5-1 and TRBJ2-7, the full variable domain reads KAGVTQTPRYLIKTRGQQVTLSCSPISGHRSVSWYQQTPGQGLQFLFEYFSETQRNKGNFPGRFSGRQFSNSRSEMNVSTLELGDSALYLCASSLDSGGSYEQYFGPGTRLTVT.

The DNA for the CDR3 is TGCAGTGCTAGAGATGGGGAAACAGGTTGGGCCTACGAGCAGTACTTC. Protein: CSARDGETGWAYEQYF. The J gene is TRBJ2-7, the V gene TRBV20-1, with a weak D call TRBD1 (5 bases). V gave up 0 bases and J gave up 2 bases, with 17 bases separating them. The CDR3 consists of 16 residues. The germline V gene encodes CDR1 DFQATT and CDR2 SNEGSKA (reference sequence).

CDR3 in amino acids: CSASRGLGNEQFF. Here the CDR3 DNA reads TGCAGCGCCTCGAGGGGGCTCGGCAATGAGCAGTTCTTC. This chain links TRBV29-1 with TRBJ2-1; TRBD1 aligns across 7 bases. The CDR3 has 13 residues. The germline gives CDR1 SQVTM, CDR2 ANQGSEA. The trim removed 7 bases at V and 6 bases at J, leaving 9 bases unmatched.

CDR3 protein: CASSIGDTTNYGYTF. The CDR3 nucleotides are TGTGCCAGCTCTATCGGGGACACCACTAACTATGGCTACACCTTC. The J gene is TRBJ1-2, the V gene TRBV19; D may be TRBD1 (6 bases). Germline V gene lookup returns CDR1 LNHDA and CDR2 SQIVND (reference sequence). The CDR3 covers 15 residues. Trimming took 9 bases from V and 0 from J, leaving 17 bases between them.

V is TRBV6-1 and J is TRBJ2-2, with D perhaps being TRBD1 or TRBD2 (5 bases each). The CDR3 extends over 13 amino acids. Germline V gene sequence: CDR1 MNHNS, CDR2 SASEGT. Trimming shortened V by 6 bases and J by 5 bases, and 10 bases separated the two germline ends. The CDR3 coding sequence is TGTGCCAGCAGGGGGGTTCGGACCGGGGAGCTGTTTTTT. Protein product: CASRGVRTGELFF.

The gene calls are TRBV7-2 and TRBJ2-1; 9 bases are shared with TRBD1. Germline V gives CDR1 SGHTA, CDR2 FQGNSA. J was trimmed by 4 bases and V by 2 bases; bases with no gene match: 3. The CDR3 extends over 15 amino acids. CDR3 sequence: CASSLLGQGYNEQFF. CDR3 coding DNA: TGTGCCAGCAGCTTACTGGGACAGGGATACAATGAGCAGTTCTTC.

This clonotype was recorded once. The J gene is TRBJ2-7, the V gene TRBV5-5; no clear D gene. In germline, CDR1 is SGHKS, CDR2 YYEKEE (reference sequence). The CDR3 sequence is 13 residues long. Trimming left V 4 bases short and J 5 bases short, with 13 bases between. CDR3 DNA sequence: TGTGCCAGCAGCCCGGTCACGAACGACGAGCAGTACTTC. The encoded protein is CASSPVTNDEQYF.

CDR3 nucleotides: TGTGCCAGCAGCTCCGGGACTAGCGTCTACAATGAGCAGTTCTTC. As protein: CASSSGTSVYNEQFF. This rearrangement joins TRBV7-2 to TRBJ2-1; TRBD2 matches 10 bases. The germline gives CDR1 SGHTA, CDR2 FQGNSA. With 4 bases clipped from V and 3 bases from J, the junction kept 3 bases outside the gene matches. The CDR3 totals 15 residues.

The chain carries TRBV15 and TRBJ2-3, with 7 bases fitting TRBD2. Germline V gene lookup returns CDR1 LNHNV and CDR2 YYDKDF (reference sequence). Trimming removed 6 bases from V and 6 bases from J; junction bases left unmatched: 21. The CDR3 totals 18 residues. In DNA, the CDR3 is TGTGCCACCAGGCGACTCCCGCGACTAGCCTCAGGGCGGGATACGCAGTATTTT. Translating it yields CATRRLPRLASGRDTQYF.

The CDR3 DNA sequence: TGTGCCAGCAGCGCCGGACTAGGTTCCTACGAGCAGTACTTC. Translating gives CASSAGLGSYEQYF. The chain recombines TRBV7-3 with TRBJ2-7; TRBD2 matches 7 bases. This CDR3 is 14 amino acids long. The trim removed 5 bases at V and 1 base at J, leaving 5 bases unmatched. Germline V gene lookup returns CDR1 SGHTA and CDR2 FQGTGA. Based on the CDR3 plus reference TRBV7-3 and TRBJ2-7, the full variable domain is GAGVSQTPSNKVTEKGKYVELRCDPISGHTALYWYRQSLGQGPEFLIYFQGTGAADDSGLPNDRFFAVRPEGSVSTLKIQRTERGDSAVYLCASSAGLGSYEQYFGPGTRLTVT.

The V and J genes are TRBV7-9 and TRBJ1-5; D might be TRBD1 (5 bases). This CDR3 is built from 14 residues. Germline loops: CDR1 SEHNR, CDR2 FQNEAQ (reference sequence). Trimming shortened V by 0 bases and J by 4 bases, and 7 bases separated the two germline ends. This chain's CDR3 is CASSLAWGNQPQHF. CDR3 DNA sequence: TGTGCCAGCAGCTTAGCGTGGGGGAATCAGCCCCAGCATTTT.

J is TRBJ2-3 and V is TRBV24-1; 14 nucleotides align to TRBD2. Trimming took 4 bases from V and 5 from J; bases not matched to a gene: 7. Germline V gene lookup returns CDR1 KGHDR and CDR2 SFDVKD. The CDR3 extends over 17 amino acids. CDR3 region: CATSDSGLAGGIDTQYF. The CDR3 nucleotides read TGTGCCACCAGTGACTCTGGACTAGCGGGAGGAATAGATACGCAGTATTTT.

The chain uses TRBV28 and TRBJ1-4, with TRBD1 identical over 10 bases. Unmatched junction bases numbered 6, after V lost 7 bases and J lost 7 bases. The CDR3 has 14 amino acids. Germline CDR1 is MDHEN and CDR2 is SYDVKM. The DNA of the CDR3 is TGTGCCAGCACCGGGACAGGGGACAGTGAAAAACTGTTTTTT. Encoded protein: CASTGTGDSEKLFF.

The rearrangement links TRBV7-2 to TRBJ1-1; possibly TRBD1 for D (5 bases). The germline CDR1 and CDR2 sequences are SGHTA and FQGNSA. Trimming took off 5 bases at V and 1 base at J, with 8 bases between the two ends. The CDR3 contains 13 residues. The CDR3 region has the DNA TGTGCCAGCAGCGAACAGGAGAACACTGAAGCTTTCTTT. This sequence encodes CASSEQENTEAFF.

The chain is built from TRBV29-1 and TRBJ2-7; possible D gene TRBD2, 6 bases. Trimming left V 7 bases short and J 7 bases short, with 17 bases between. The germline V gene encodes CDR1 SQVTM and CDR2 ANQGSEA. This CDR3 has 12 residues. The CDR3 reads CSAQDGRGEQYF. CDR3 DNA: TGCAGCGCCCAGGACGGTCGGGGGGAGCAGTACTTC.

DNA for the CDR3: TGTGCCAGCAGGCGAAACTACGAGCAGTACTTC. Residues: CASRRNYEQYF. The chain has TRBV25-1 and TRBJ2-7; no clear D gene. V lost 6 bases, J lost 3 bases, and 6 bases lay in between. In germline, CDR1 is MGHDK, CDR2 SYGVNS. This CDR3 has 11 residues.

In nucleotides, the CDR3 is TGTGCCAGCAGCTCAGGGTTAGGACAGCCCCAGCATTTT. Its translation: CASSSGLGQPQHF. The chain combines TRBV7-6 with TRBJ1-5, with a weak D call TRBD1 (5 bases). Germline CDR1 is SGHVS and CDR2 is FNYEAQ. The V gene lost 4 bases and the J gene lost 7 bases, with 11 bases spanning the gap. The CDR3 is made up of 13 amino acids.